A selection of T cell receptor beta chains follows, all from one sample in a study of cytomegalovirus exposure and HLA in healthy donors. Assay used: immunoSEQ multiplex PCR; TCRdb lists only in-frame clones, some missing. There are about 120,000 clones in the sample; 15% occur only once, and 1.9% lies in the top ten. The source material was PBMCs. Receptors were obtained from a woman aged 18-29 years in good health and CMV-seronegative. The CDR3 runs from the conserved cysteine through the conserved F or W. The D gene is left open where the match is weak. The listing skips clone size in some rows; elsewhere it reads once, few, many or a size class.

clone_size,j_call,d_call,v_call,cdr3_nt,cdr3_aa
few,TRBJ1-6,.,TRBV28,TGTGCCAGCAGCCGCAGGGCCTATGATTCACCCCTCCACTTT,CASSRRAYDSPLHF
.,TRBJ2-5,.,TRBV7-9,TGTGCCAGCAGCCCACCCCTAGACCAAGAGACCCAGTACTTC,CASSPPLDQETQYF
.,TRBJ2-3,.,TRBV2,TGTGCCAGCAGCCCACTGGCGGTCTCCACCGATACGCAGTATTTT,CASSPLAVSTDTQYF
.,TRBJ2-1,.,TRBV28,TGTGCCAGCACGGGCGGGGTCTCGGATGAGCAGTTCTTC,CASTGGVSDEQFF
few,TRBJ1-1,.,TRBV10-3,TGTGCCATCAGTGAGGCCCCGACAGCTAACACTGAAGCTTTCTTT,CAISEAPTANTEAFF
many,TRBJ2-3,.,TRBV6-4,TGTGCCAGCAGTGGGAGTTCTACAGATACGCAGTATTTT,CASSGSSTDTQYF
.,TRBJ1-5,.,TRBV29-1,TGCAGCGTTGGAGAAGGTAGCACCAATCAGCCCCAGCATTTT,CSVGEGSTNQPQHF
few,TRBJ2-5,TRBD2,TRBV27,TGTGCCAGCAGGGAAGCGGGGGGTCAAGAGACCCAGTACTTC,CASREAGGQETQYF
.,TRBJ1-1,.,TRBV5-1,TGCGCCAGCAGAGGCGGGAACACTGAAGCTTTCTTT,CASRGGNTEAFF
.,TRBJ1-2,TRBD1,TRBV7-3,TGTGCCAGCAGCTCCTTGGACAGGGCAGACTATGGCTACACCTTC,CASSSLDRADYGYTF
.,TRBJ2-5,.,TRBV7-3,TGTGCCAGCAGCTTGGGGACACAAGAGACCCAGTACTTC,CASSLGTQETQYF
few,TRBJ2-5,TRBD2,TRBV5-1,TGCGCCAGCAGCATAACTACAAGCGGGATAATGTTCCAAGAGACCCAGTACTTC,CASSITTSGIMFQETQYF
.,TRBJ2-1,TRBD2,TRBV4-3,TGCGCCAGCAGCCAAGAATTGAGCGTTAGCGGGGGGGCCTACCAGTACAATGAGCAGTTCTTC,CASSQELSVSGGAYQYNEQFF
.,TRBJ2-2,TRBD1,TRBV2,TGTGCCAGCAGACGGGGACAGGGGGCCACCGGGGAGCTGTTTTTT,CASRRGQGATGELFF
few,TRBJ1-1,TRBD1,TRBV2,TGTGCCAGCAGTGCCTCAGGACAGGGGACCGCGGCTTTCTTT,CASSASGQGTAAFF
.,TRBJ1-6,TRBD1,TRBV6-5,TGTGCCAGCAGGGGGGACAGGGGGCGGTCACCCCTCCACTTT,CASRGDRGRSPLHF
.,TRBJ1-1,TRBD1,TRBV28,TGTGCCAGCAGTTTAGGACAGGGGATCGGGGACACTGAAGCTTTCTTT,CASSLGQGIGDTEAFF
few,TRBJ1-5,.,TRBV7-9,TGTGCCAGCAGCCAGTACAATCAGCCCCAGCATTTT,CASSQYNQPQHF
few,TRBJ2-7,.,TRBV2,TGTGCCAGCAGTGAGGGGCTCTACGAGCAGTACTTC,CASSEGLYEQYF
.,TRBJ2-7,TRBD1,TRBV27,TGTGCCAGCAGTCAGGGACAGGGGGGTTACGAGCAGTACTTC,CASSQGQGGYEQYF
few,TRBJ2-7,TRBD1,TRBV5-1,TGCGCCAGCAGCTTGGCGGGACAGCTTTACGAGCAGTACTTC,CASSLAGQLYEQYF
.,TRBJ1-4,TRBD1,TRBV28,TGTGCCAGCAATGGACAGGGGAATGAAAAACTGTTTTTT,CASNGQGNEKLFF